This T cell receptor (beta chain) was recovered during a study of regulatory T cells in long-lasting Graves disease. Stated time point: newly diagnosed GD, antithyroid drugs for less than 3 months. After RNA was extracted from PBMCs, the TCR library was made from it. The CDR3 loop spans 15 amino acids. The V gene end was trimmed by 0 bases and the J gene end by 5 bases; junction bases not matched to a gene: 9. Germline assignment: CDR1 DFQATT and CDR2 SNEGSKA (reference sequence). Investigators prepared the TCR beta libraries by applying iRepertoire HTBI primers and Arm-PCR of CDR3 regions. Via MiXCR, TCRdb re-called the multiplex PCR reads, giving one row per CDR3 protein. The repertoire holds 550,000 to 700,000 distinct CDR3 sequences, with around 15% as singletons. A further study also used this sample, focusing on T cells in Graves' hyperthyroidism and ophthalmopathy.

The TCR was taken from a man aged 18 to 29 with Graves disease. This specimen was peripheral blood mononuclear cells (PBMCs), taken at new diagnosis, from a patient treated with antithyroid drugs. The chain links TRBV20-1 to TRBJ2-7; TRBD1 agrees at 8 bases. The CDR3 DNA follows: TGCAGTGCTAGAGATCCCGGACAGGGTAGGAACGAGCAGTACTTC. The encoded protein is CSARDPGQGRNEQYF.